These T cell receptor beta chains were read from a single sample in a study of T cells in Graves' hyperthyroidism and ophthalmopathy. Via MiXCR, TCRdb re-called the multiplex PCR reads, giving one row per CDR3 protein. The sample records roughly 280,000 distinct CDR3 sequences, about 17% being singletons. Sequencing was done on a sample of blood. The receptor set was obtained from a woman aged 55-69 years with Graves' ophthalmopathy. The conserved cysteine and the conserved F or W are not part of the CDR3 here.

j_call: TRBJ2-2
v_call: TRBV20-1
cdr3_aa: SAKGTVNTGELF

j_call: TRBJ2-2
v_call: TRBV19
cdr3_aa: ASSQGSNTGELF

j_call: TRBJ2-7
v_call: TRBV7-9
cdr3_aa: ASSKQGPEQY

j_call: TRBJ2-4
v_call: TRBV10-3
cdr3_aa: AISDGGSKNIQY

j_call: TRBJ2-7
v_call: TRBV30
cdr3_aa: AWSLVYEQY

j_call: TRBJ2-5
v_call: TRBV7-2
cdr3_aa: ASSLYHGQAMY

j_call: TRBJ1-1
v_call: TRBV5-1
cdr3_aa: ASSPDRGRSTEAF

j_call: TRBJ1-4
v_call: TRBV3-1
cdr3_aa: ASSQGIRAAQLF

j_call: TRBJ1-5
v_call: TRBV24-1
cdr3_aa: ATSDSWTEIDQPQH

j_call: TRBJ2-7
v_call: TRBV10-3
cdr3_aa: AISESVATTYEQY

j_call: TRBJ1-1
v_call: TRBV20-1
cdr3_aa: SARDLQVNTEAF

j_call: TRBJ1-5
v_call: TRBV19
cdr3_aa: ASSREIYSNQPQH

j_call: TRBJ2-2
v_call: TRBV4-1
cdr3_aa: ASSQEIGVSYTGELF

j_call: TRBJ2-2
v_call: TRBV7-9
cdr3_aa: ASSLLAGGTGELF

j_call: TRBJ2-1
v_call: TRBV6-1
cdr3_aa: ASSDRGRNNEQF

j_call: TRBJ2-7
v_call: TRBV5-1
cdr3_aa: ASSYNRAEQY

j_call: TRBJ1-5
v_call: TRBV7-2
cdr3_aa: ASSLVLAQPQH

j_call: TRBJ2-1
v_call: TRBV19
cdr3_aa: ASSIKGELVNEQF

j_call: TRBJ1-5
v_call: TRBV7-2
cdr3_aa: ASSFFQNQPQH

j_call: TRBJ1-2
v_call: TRBV20-1
cdr3_aa: SAGRQGLYGYT

j_call: TRBJ2-7
v_call: TRBV12-3/TRBV12-4
cdr3_aa: ASSSWDSRYEQY

j_call: TRBJ1-2
v_call: TRBV6-2/TRBV6-3
cdr3_aa: ASSTPGQLYGYT

j_call: TRBJ2-3
v_call: TRBV11-3
cdr3_aa: ASSQSSTDTQY

j_call: TRBJ1-5
v_call: TRBV6-2/TRBV6-3
cdr3_aa: ASSYLPPGQGVSNQPQH

j_call: TRBJ1-1
v_call: TRBV7-9
cdr3_aa: ASSDRSTEAF

j_call: TRBJ2-7
v_call: TRBV20-1
cdr3_aa: SARDPWRGNYEQY

j_call: TRBJ1-1
v_call: TRBV10-2
cdr3_aa: AIQRAGAEAF

j_call: TRBJ1-1
v_call: TRBV6-5
cdr3_aa: ASSYHSRDTEAF

j_call: TRBJ1-1
v_call: TRBV28
cdr3_aa: ASSRRSLVNTEAF

j_call: TRBJ1-1
v_call: TRBV12-3/TRBV12-4
cdr3_aa: ASSLTGVGTEAF

j_call: TRBJ1-2
v_call: TRBV20-1
cdr3_aa: SARDWDSVNYGYT

j_call: TRBJ2-2
v_call: TRBV29-1
cdr3_aa: SVNRDRNTGELF

j_call: TRBJ2-7
v_call: TRBV28
cdr3_aa: AIRGAYEQY

j_call: TRBJ1-1
v_call: TRBV4-1
cdr3_aa: ASSEDGGTEAF

j_call: TRBJ1-6
v_call: TRBV10-2
cdr3_aa: ASRVSGRTSPLH

j_call: TRBJ2-2
v_call: TRBV5-1
cdr3_aa: ASSRDRGGELF

j_call: TRBJ1-3
v_call: TRBV7-2
cdr3_aa: ASSLSRGRSGNTIY

j_call: TRBJ1-4
v_call: TRBV5-1
cdr3_aa: ASSSGTGGDNEKLF

j_call: TRBJ2-5
v_call: TRBV9
cdr3_aa: ASSGSTGPETQY

j_call: TRBJ2-1
v_call: TRBV7-2
cdr3_aa: ASSLVGSGNYNEQF

j_call: TRBJ2-2
v_call: TRBV5-4
cdr3_aa: ASSPGLAGYGTGELF

j_call: TRBJ2-7
v_call: TRBV19
cdr3_aa: ASRTGGFPYEQY

j_call: TRBJ1-5
v_call: TRBV5-1
cdr3_aa: ASSLGTGSLQPQH

j_call: TRBJ2-2
v_call: TRBV7-2
cdr3_aa: ASSFSSRDPGELF

j_call: TRBJ2-1
v_call: TRBV28
cdr3_aa: ASRGERGSEQF

j_call: TRBJ1-5
v_call: TRBV12-3/TRBV12-4
cdr3_aa: ASSFTGTDSNQPQH

j_call: TRBJ1-4
v_call: TRBV28
cdr3_aa: ASSPNRASTNEKLF

j_call: TRBJ1-2
v_call: TRBV5-1
cdr3_aa: ASSIHTGDGGYT

j_call: TRBJ1-6
v_call: TRBV28
cdr3_aa: ASRGYGTMDSPLH

j_call: TRBJ2-7
v_call: TRBV6-5
cdr3_aa: ASSYRLTGQGFPYEQY

j_call: TRBJ2-2
v_call: TRBV2
cdr3_aa: ASSVREGGFFGELF

j_call: TRBJ2-4
v_call: TRBV2
cdr3_aa: ASKGEREGPQNIQY

j_call: TRBJ1-6
v_call: TRBV7-3
cdr3_aa: ASSLTGDGNSPLH

j_call: TRBJ1-2
v_call: TRBV11-1
cdr3_aa: ASSRSATNYGYT

j_call: TRBJ1-2
v_call: TRBV4-1
cdr3_aa: ASSQAFDRAGYT